These T cell receptor beta chains were read from a single sample in a study of blood T cell repertoires in COVID-19. Generated by immunoSEQ multiplex PCR, the TCRdb table keeps only in-frame clones and is missing some. The sample lists roughly 500,000 clones, roughly 88% occurring once. Sequencing input: peripheral blood. The receptors were gathered from a human donor in a cohort sampled during active COVID-19. Each CDR3 is given with its conserved first and last residue. The D gene is left open where the match is weak. Not all rows give a size; the values are once, few, many and, for expanded clones, a class.

NA	TRBJ1-3	NA	TRBV3-1/TRBV3-2	TGTGCCAGCAGCCGAAAAGGAGACAGCGGAAACACCATATATTTT	CASSRKGDSGNTIYF
TRBD2	TRBJ2-5	NA	TRBV20-1	TGCAGTGCTAGTTCAAAAGGACTAGCGGGAGCCTGGGAGACCCAGTACTTC	CSASSKGLAGAWETQYF
TRBD2	TRBJ2-2	NA	TRBV10-3	TGTGCCATCAGTGAGTCCAGCGGGAGAGGGACCGGGGAGCTGTTTTTT	CAISESSGRGTGELFF
NA	TRBJ2-7	NA	TRBV12-3/TRBV12-4	TGTGCCAGCAGTTACGGCGCAGGGTACGAGCAGTACTTC	CASSYGAGYEQYF
NA	TRBJ1-5	NA	TRBV4-2	TGTGCCAGCAGCCAGGGGGAGGGGTATCAGCCCCAGCATTTT	CASSQGEGYQPQHF
TRBD1	TRBJ1-4	NA	TRBV10-3	TGTGCCATCAGCCAGGGGGCCGGTGAAAAACTGTTTTTT	CAISQGAGEKLFF
TRBD1	TRBJ1-2	NA	TRBV28	TGTGCCAGCAGGGTTAACAGGGGAACCTATGGCTACACCTTC	CASRVNRGTYGYTF
NA	TRBJ1-1	NA	TRBV27	TGTGCCAGCAGTTTACTGGGGGCCCGGGACACTGAAACTTTCTTT	CASSLLGARDTETFF
NA	TRBJ2-7	few	TRBV18	TGTGCCAGCTCCCTCAGCTCCTACGAGCAGTACTTC	CASSLSSYEQYF
TRBD1	TRBJ1-3	NA	TRBV5-4	TGTGCCAGCAGCTTGGAACAGGGGAGAAACACCATATATTTT	CASSLEQGRNTIYF
TRBD1	TRBJ1-2	NA	TRBV6-2/TRBV6-3	TGTGCCAGCAGTTGGGACAGCCAAACGGGCTACACCTTC	CASSWDSQTGYTF
TRBD1	TRBJ1-5	NA	TRBV29-1	TGCAGCGTTGGATTTGGACAGGGGAGCAATCAGCCCCAGCATTTT	CSVGFGQGSNQPQHF
NA	TRBJ1-1	NA	TRBV24-1	TGTGCCACCAGTGATTTTTACGGAGGGTACACTGAAGCTTTCTTT	CATSDFYGGYTEAFF
NA	TRBJ2-5	NA	TRBV12-3/TRBV12-4	TGTGCCAGCAGTTTAGCCCCGGAGACCCAGTACTTC	CASSLAPETQYF
TRBD1	TRBJ1-5	NA	TRBV2	TGTGCCAGCGGACAGGAGAACCCTAGCAATCAGCCCCAGCATTTT	CASGQENPSNQPQHF
NA	TRBJ1-6	NA	TRBV30	TGTGCCTGGAGTCCACCTACGGGGTATAATTCACCCCTCCACTTT	CAWSPPTGYNSPLHF
TRBD2	TRBJ2-3	few	TRBV7-3	TGTGCCACTCTAGCGGGAGCAGATACGCAGTATTTT	CATLAGADTQYF
NA	TRBJ1-2	NA	TRBV30	TGTGCCTGGAGAGAAGCGGGTTCAGCTAACTATGGCTACACCTTC	CAWREAGSANYGYTF
NA	TRBJ1-1	few	TRBV7-9	TGTGCCAGCAGCTTATTAAGACGGGGAGCTTTCTTT	CASSLLRRGAFF
TRBD2	TRBJ2-1	NA	TRBV5-1	TGCGCCAGCAGCTTGGCAGGTAGCGGGAGGGTCAATGAGCAGTTCTTC	CASSLAGSGRVNEQFF
NA	TRBJ1-2	NA	TRBV5-5	TGTGCCAGCAGCTTGGACATGGGCTACACCTTC	CASSLDMGYTF
TRBD1	TRBJ1-1	NA	TRBV9	TGTGCCAGCAGCTTACAGGGGGCGAGAACTGAAGCTTTCTTT	CASSLQGARTEAFF